The clone carrying this TCR beta chain was seen ten or more times. Its antigen remains unidentified. These data belong to a study of Graves' ophthalmopathy and Graves' hyperthyroidism. General study points: The model achieved 55% to 71% sensitivity and over 72% specificity for ophthalmopathy progression.

Only newly diagnosed hyperthyroidism patients aged 18 to 65, with under 2 months' duration, were enrolled. Exclusion criteria comprised other autoimmune diseases, uncontrolled infections, pregnancy or lactation in patients. The authors amplified TCR beta CDR3 regions from RNA transcripts. RT-PCR in the first round used HTBI primers; a second-round multiplex PCR followed. From the multiplex PCR reads, TCRdb called clonotypes with MiXCR, one entry per CDR3 protein. The table records a few hundred thousand distinct CDR3 sequences, over 20% of them present only once. Germline V lookup: CDR1 SQVTM, CDR2 ANQGSEA. Trimming removed 6 bases at V and 3 bases at J, with 11 bases between. The CDR3 length is 12 residues.

The source of this sequence is a woman aged 18-35 years with stable Graves' hyperthyroidism. The V and J genes are TRBV29-1 and TRBJ1-1, with a possible D match to TRBD1 (6 bases). Sample: peripheral blood. The chain's CDR3 is CSVTDRYTEAFF. The CDR3 DNA sequence: TGCAGCGTGACGGACAGATACACTGAAGCTTTCTTT.